This T cell receptor beta chain was sequenced during a study of cytomegalovirus exposure and HLA in healthy donors. This clone has more than one count but fewer than ten. Its cognate antigen is unknown. The PCR had 60 Vbeta and 13 Jbeta primers. Using immunoSEQ multiplex PCR, the repertoire was profiled, and TCRdb retains in-frame clones only, with some absent. The sample holds about 140,000 clones; 60% to 85% are singletons and the top ten take 1.5% to 2%. Study results and limitations: The study designated 150 to 200 TCR beta chains cytomegalovirus-associated. Fewer N-insertions (relative to the approximately 670-donor mean) were reportedly seen in an Asian-associated ancestry cluster in a later analysis. Later analysis associated a missense DCLRE1C variant with TCR beta V- and J-gene trimming.

The receptor's source is a man aged 35 to 55 in good health and CMV-seronegative. Sequenced material: PBMCs.

Here the CDR3 DNA reads TGTGCCAGCAGGAGCCTGGGCGGCAATCAGCCCCAGCATTTT. Amino acids: CASRSLGGNQPQHF. The V and J genes are TRBV28 and TRBJ1-5; D gene ambiguous. Germline loops: CDR1 MDHEN, CDR2 SYDVKM. Between the trimmed V and J ends, which lost 6 bases and 2 bases, there was a span of 11 bases. CDR3 length: 14 amino acids.